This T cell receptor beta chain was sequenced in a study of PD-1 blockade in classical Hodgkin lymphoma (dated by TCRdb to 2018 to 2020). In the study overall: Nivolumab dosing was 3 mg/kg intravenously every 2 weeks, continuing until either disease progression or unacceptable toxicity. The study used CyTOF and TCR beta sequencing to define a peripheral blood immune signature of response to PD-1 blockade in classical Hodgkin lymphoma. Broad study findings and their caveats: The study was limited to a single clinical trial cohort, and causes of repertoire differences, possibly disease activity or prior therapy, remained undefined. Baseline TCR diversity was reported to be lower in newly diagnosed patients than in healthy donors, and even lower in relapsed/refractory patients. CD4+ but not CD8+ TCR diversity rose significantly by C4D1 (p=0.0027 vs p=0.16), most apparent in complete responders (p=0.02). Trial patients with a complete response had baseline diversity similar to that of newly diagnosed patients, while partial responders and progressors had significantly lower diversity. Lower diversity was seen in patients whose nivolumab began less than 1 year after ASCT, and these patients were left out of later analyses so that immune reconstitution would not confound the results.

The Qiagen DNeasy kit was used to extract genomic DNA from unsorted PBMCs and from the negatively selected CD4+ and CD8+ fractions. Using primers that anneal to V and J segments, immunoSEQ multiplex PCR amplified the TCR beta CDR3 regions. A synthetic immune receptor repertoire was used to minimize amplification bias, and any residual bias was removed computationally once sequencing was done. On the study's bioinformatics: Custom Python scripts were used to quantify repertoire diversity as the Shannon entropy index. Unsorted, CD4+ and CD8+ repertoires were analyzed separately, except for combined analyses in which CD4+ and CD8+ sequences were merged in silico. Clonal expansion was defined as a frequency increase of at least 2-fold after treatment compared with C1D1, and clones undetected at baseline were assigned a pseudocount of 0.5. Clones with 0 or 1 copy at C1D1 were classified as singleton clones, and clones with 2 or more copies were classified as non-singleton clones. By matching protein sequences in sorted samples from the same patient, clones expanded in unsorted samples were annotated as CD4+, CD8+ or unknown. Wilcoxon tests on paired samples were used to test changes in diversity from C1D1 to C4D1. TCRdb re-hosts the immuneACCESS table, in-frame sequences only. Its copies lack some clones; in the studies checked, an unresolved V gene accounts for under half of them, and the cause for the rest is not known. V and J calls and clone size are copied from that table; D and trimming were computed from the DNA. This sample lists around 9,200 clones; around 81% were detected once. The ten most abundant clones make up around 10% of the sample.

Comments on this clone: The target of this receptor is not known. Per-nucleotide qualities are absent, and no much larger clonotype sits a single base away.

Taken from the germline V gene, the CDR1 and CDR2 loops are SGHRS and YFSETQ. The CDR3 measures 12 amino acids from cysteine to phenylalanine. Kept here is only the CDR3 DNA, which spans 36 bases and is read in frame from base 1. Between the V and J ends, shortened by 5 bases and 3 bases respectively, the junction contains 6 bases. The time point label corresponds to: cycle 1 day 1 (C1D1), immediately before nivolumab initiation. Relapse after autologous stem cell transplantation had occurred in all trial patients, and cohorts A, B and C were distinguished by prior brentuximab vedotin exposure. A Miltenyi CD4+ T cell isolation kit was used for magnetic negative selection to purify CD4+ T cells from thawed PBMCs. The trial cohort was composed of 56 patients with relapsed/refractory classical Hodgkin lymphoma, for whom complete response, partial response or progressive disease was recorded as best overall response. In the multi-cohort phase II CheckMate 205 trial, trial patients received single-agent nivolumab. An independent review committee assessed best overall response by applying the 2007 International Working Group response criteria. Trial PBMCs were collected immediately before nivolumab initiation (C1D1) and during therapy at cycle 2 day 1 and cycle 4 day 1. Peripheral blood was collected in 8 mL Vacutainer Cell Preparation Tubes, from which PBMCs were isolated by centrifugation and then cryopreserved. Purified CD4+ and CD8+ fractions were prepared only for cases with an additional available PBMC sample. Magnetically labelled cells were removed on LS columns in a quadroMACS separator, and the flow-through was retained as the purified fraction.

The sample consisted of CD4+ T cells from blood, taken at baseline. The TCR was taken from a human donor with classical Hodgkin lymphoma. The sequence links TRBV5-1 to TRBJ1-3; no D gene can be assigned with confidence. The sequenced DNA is TGCGCCAGCAGAATAGGTGGAAACACCATATATTTT. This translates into CASRIGGNTIYF.